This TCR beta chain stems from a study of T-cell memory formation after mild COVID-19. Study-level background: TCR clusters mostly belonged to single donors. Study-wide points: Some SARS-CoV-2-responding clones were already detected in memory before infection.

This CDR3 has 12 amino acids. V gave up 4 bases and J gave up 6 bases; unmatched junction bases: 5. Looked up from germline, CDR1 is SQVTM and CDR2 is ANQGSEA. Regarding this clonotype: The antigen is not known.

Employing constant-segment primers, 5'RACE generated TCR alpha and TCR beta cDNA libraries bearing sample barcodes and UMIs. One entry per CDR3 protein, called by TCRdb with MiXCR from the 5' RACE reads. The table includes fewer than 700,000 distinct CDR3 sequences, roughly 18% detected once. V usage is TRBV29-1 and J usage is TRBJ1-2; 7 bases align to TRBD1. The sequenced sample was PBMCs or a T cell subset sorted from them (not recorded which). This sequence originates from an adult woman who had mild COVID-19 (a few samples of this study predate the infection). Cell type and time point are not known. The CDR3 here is CSVAPGGDGYTF. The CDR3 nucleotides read TGCAGCGTTGCCCCAGGGGGGGATGGCTACACCTTC.